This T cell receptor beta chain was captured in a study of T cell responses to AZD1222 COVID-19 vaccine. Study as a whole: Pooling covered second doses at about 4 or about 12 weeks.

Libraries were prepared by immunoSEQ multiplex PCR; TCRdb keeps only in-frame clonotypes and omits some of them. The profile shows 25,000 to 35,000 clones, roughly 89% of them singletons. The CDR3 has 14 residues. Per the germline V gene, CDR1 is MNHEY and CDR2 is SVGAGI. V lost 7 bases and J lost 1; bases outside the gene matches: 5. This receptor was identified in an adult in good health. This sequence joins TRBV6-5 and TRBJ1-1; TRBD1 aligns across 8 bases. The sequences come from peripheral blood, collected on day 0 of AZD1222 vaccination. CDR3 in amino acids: CASTSDRGNTEAFF. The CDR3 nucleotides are TGTGCCAGCACTTCCGACAGGGGGAACACTGAAGCTTTCTTT.